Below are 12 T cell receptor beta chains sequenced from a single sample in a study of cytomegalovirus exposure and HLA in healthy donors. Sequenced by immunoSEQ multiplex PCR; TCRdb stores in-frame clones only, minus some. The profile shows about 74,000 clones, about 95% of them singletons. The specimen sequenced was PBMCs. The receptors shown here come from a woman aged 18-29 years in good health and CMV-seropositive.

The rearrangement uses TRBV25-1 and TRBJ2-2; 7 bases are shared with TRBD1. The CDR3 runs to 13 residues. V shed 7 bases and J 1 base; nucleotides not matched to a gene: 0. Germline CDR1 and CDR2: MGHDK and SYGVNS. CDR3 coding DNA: TGTGCCAGCAACAGGGGGAACACCGGGGAGCTGTTTTTT. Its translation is CASNRGNTGELFF.

The CDR3 region has the DNA TGTGCCAGCCCCGGGACAGGGGGCATGTATGAGCAGTTCTTC. This codes for CASPGTGGMYEQFF. The rearrangement joins TRBV2 to TRBJ2-1; 12 nucleotides match TRBD1. The V gene's germline CDR1 is SNHLY and CDR2 FYNNEI. Losses at the gene ends were 8 bases for V and 8 bases for J; bases not matched to a gene: 7. The CDR3 sequence is 14 residues long.

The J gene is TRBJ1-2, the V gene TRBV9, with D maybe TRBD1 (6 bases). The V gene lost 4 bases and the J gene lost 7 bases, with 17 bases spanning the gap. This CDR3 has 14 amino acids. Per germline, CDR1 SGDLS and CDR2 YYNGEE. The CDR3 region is CASSLPVTGTGYTF. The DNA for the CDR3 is TGTGCCAGCAGCCTTCCGGTTACAGGGACTGGCTACACCTTC.

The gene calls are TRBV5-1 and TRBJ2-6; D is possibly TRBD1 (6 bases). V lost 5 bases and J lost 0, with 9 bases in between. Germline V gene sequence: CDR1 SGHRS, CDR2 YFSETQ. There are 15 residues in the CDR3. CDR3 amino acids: CASRPDSSGANVLTF. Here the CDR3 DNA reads TGCGCCAGCAGACCGGACAGCTCTGGGGCCAACGTCCTGACTTTC.

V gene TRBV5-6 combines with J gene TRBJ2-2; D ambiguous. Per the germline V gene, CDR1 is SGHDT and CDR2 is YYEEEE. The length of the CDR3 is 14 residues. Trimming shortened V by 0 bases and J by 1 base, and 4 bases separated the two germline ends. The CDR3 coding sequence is TGTGCCAGCAGCTTGGACAGGAACACCGGGGAGCTGTTTTTT. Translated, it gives CASSLDRNTGELFF.

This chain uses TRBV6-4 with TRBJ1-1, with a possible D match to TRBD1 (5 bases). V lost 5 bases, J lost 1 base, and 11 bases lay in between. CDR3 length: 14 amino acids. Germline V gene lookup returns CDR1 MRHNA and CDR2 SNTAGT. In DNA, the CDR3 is TGTGCCAGCAGTTCAGGGCCCGGGAACACTGAAGCTTTCTTT. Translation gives CASSSGPGNTEAFF.

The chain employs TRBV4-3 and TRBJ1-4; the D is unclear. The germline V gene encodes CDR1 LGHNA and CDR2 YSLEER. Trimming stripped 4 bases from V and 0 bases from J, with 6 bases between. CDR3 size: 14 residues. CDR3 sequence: CASSPEATNEKLFF. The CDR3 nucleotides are TGCGCCAGCAGCCCTGAGGCAACTAATGAAAAACTGTTTTTT.

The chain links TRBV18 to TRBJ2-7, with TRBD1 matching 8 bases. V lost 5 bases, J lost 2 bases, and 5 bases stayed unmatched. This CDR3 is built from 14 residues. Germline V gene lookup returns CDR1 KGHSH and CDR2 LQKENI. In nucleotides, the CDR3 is TGTGCCAGCTCATCGGACAGGGTGGCCTACGAGCAGTACTTC. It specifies CASSSDRVAYEQYF.

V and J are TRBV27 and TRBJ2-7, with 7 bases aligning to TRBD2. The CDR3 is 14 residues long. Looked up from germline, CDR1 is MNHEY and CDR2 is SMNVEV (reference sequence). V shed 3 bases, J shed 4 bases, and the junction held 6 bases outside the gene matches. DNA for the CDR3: TGTGCCAGCAGTTTCCGGCCTAGCGGTTACGAGCAGTACTTC. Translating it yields CASSFRPSGYEQYF.

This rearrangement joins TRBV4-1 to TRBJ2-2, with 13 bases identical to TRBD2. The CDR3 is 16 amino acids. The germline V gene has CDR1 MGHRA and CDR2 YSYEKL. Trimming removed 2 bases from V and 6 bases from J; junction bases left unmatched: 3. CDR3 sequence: CASSQPLAGGPGELFF. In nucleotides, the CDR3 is TGCGCCAGCAGCCAACCACTAGCGGGAGGGCCCGGGGAGCTGTTTTTT.

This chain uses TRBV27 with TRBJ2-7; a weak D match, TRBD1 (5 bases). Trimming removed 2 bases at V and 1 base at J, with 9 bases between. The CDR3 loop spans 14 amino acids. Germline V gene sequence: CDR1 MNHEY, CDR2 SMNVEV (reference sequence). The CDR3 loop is CASSLGQGSYEQYF. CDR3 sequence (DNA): TGTGCCAGCAGTTTAGGGCAGGGTTCCTACGAGCAGTACTTC.

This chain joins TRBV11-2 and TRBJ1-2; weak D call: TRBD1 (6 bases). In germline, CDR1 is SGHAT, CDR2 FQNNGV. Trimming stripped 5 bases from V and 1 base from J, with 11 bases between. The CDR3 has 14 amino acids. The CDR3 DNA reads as TGTGCCAGCAGCCCGCGGACAGATAACTATGGCTACACCTTC. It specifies CASSPRTDNYGYTF.